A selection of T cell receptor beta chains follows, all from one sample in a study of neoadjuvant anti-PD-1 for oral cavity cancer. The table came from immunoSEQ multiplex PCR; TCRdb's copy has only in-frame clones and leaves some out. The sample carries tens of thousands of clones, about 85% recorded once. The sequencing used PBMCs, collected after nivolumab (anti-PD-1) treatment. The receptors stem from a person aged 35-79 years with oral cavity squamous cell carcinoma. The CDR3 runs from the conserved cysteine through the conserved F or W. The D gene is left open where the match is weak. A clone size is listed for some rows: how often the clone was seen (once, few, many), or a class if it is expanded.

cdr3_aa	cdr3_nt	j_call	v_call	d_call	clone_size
CASSDGAGKTQYF	TGTGCCAGCAGCGACGGTGCTGGGAAGACCCAGTACTTC	TRBJ2-5	TRBV7-2	-	-
CASSLGTSGSFSYEQYF	TGTGCCAGCAGCCTCGGGACTAGCGGGTCCTTCTCCTACGAGCAGTACTTC	TRBJ2-7	TRBV5-4	TRBD2	once
CASRPLQPDFNQPQHF	TGTGCCAGTAGGCCATTACAGCCAGACTTTAATCAGCCCCAGCATTTT	TRBJ1-5	TRBV19	-	-
CASRNWAGTYNEQFF	TGTGCCAGCAGGAACTGGGCGGGAACCTACAATGAGCAGTTCTTC	TRBJ2-1	TRBV2	-	-
CASSLRTGNNQPQHF	TGTGCCAGCAGCCTCCGGACAGGGAACAATCAGCCCCAGCATTTT	TRBJ1-5	TRBV5-6	TRBD1	-
CASKPDPQGSTGELFF	TGTGCCAGCAAGCCAGACCCCCAGGGGAGCACCGGGGAGCTGTTTTTT	TRBJ2-2	TRBV6-4	-	-
CASSPGHPMYYEQYF	TGTGCCAGCAGCCCAGGACACCCGATGTACTACGAGCAGTACTTC	TRBJ2-7	TRBV6-5	-	-
CSVGQGLAGGVPYEQYF	TGCAGCGTCGGACAGGGCCTAGCGGGAGGGGTTCCTTACGAGCAGTACTTC	TRBJ2-7	TRBV29-1	TRBD2	-
CASSSDRGAYGYTF	TGTGCCAGCAGCTCGGACAGGGGAGCCTATGGCTACACCTTC	TRBJ1-2	TRBV11-2	TRBD1	-
CASSTTGVGNQPQHF	TGTGCCAGCAGCACGACAGGGGTGGGTAATCAGCCCCAGCATTTT	TRBJ1-5	TRBV7-8	TRBD1	-
CATGRVGELFF	TGTGCCACCGGTAGGGTGGGGGAGCTGTTTTTT	TRBJ2-2	TRBV27	-	-
CAISESTGGSYNEQFF	TGTGCCATCAGTGAGTCGACAGGGGGCAGTTACAATGAGCAGTTCTTC	TRBJ2-1	TRBV10-3	TRBD1	-
CASRWGSEETQYF	TGTGCCAGCAGATGGGGCAGCGAAGAGACCCAGTACTTC	TRBJ2-5	TRBV6-5	-	-
CASTQFTGTNTGELFF	TGTGCCAGCACTCAATTCACCGGGACTAACACCGGGGAGCTGTTTTTT	TRBJ2-2	TRBV6-6	-	-
CASSSGRLNEKLFF	TGTGCCAGTAGTTCCGGGAGACTTAATGAAAAACTGTTTTTT	TRBJ1-4	TRBV19	-	-
CASSLDAVVGQGIGETQYF	TGCGCCAGCAGCTTGGACGCGGTGGTGGGACAGGGAATCGGGGAGACCCAGTACTTC	TRBJ2-5	TRBV5-1	TRBD1	-
CASSLGDTAPYEQYF	TGTGCCAGCAGCTTGGGTGACACTGCTCCCTACGAGCAGTACTTC	TRBJ2-7	TRBV5-6	-	few
CASSLGEGVGTEAFF	TGTGCCAGCAGTTTGGGTGAGGGCGTCGGCACTGAAGCTTTCTTT	TRBJ1-1	TRBV27	-	-
CASSLLAGSTGELFF	TGTGCCAGCAGCTTACTAGCGGGGTCCACCGGGGAGCTGTTTTTT	TRBJ2-2	TRBV9	TRBD2	-
CASSQSGRGETQYF	TGTGCCAGCAGCCAGAGCGGGAGAGGGGAGACCCAGTACTTC	TRBJ2-5	TRBV6-6	TRBD2	-
CAISESRESYNEQFF	TGTGCCATCAGTGAGTCAAGGGAGTCCTACAATGAGCAGTTCTTC	TRBJ2-1	TRBV10-3	-	-
CSVVGSGRETQYF	TGCAGCGTTGTCGGGAGCGGGAGAGAGACCCAGTACTTC	TRBJ2-5	TRBV29-1	TRBD2	-
CAWKDGDNQPQHF	TGTGCCTGGAAGGACGGGGATAATCAGCCCCAGCATTTT	TRBJ1-5	TRBV30	-	-
CSAAGQVAF	TGCAGTGCTGCCGGACAGGTCGCCTTC	TRBJ1-2	TRBV20-1	TRBD1	-
CASRDTSYSNQPQHF	TGTGCCAGCAGGGACACCAGCTATAGCAATCAGCCCCAGCATTTT	TRBJ1-5	TRBV6-1	-	-
CSAAPGGEQYF	TGCAGTGCTGCCCCCGGGGGCGAGCAGTACTTC	TRBJ2-7	TRBV20-1	-	-
CASSELGTGYNEQFF	TGTGCCAGCAGTGAATTGGGGACAGGGTACAATGAGCAGTTCTTC	TRBJ2-1	TRBV25-1	TRBD1	-
CASSQTIGDRGQHEQYF	TGTGCCAGCAGCCAAACGATAGGGGACAGGGGGCAACACGAGCAGTACTTC	TRBJ2-7	TRBV9	TRBD1	-
CASSEFATADSNQPQHF	TGTGCCAGCAGTGAATTCGCCACCGCCGATAGCAATCAGCCCCAGCATTTT	TRBJ1-5	TRBV6-1	-	once
CASSRQDRVVSEAFF	TGTGCCAGCAGCCGACAAGACAGGGTTGTTTCTGAAGCTTTCTTT	TRBJ1-1	TRBV9	TRBD1	-
CASIERQGALSGANVLTF	TGTGCCAGTATCGAACGACAGGGTGCCTTATCTGGGGCCAACGTCCTGACTTTC	TRBJ2-6	TRBV19	TRBD1	-
CASSSGQGVWNEQFF	TGTGCCAGCAGCTCCGGACAGGGGGTCTGGAATGAGCAGTTCTTC	TRBJ2-1	TRBV5-6	TRBD1	-
CASRRADIYNEQFF	TGTGCTTCGCGACGGGCGGATATCTACAATGAGCAGTTCTTC	TRBJ2-1	TRBV19	-	-
CASSPRTGGADEAFF	TGTGCCAGCAGCCCCCGGACAGGGGGCGCGGATGAAGCTTTCTTT	TRBJ1-1	TRBV7-9	TRBD1	once
CAISVGRYFYEQYF	TGTGCCATCAGTGTAGGGCGGTACTTTTACGAGCAGTACTTC	TRBJ2-7	TRBV10-3	-	-
CASSPDSAGTGELFF	TGCGCCAGCAGCCCAGACTCGGCAGGCACCGGGGAGCTGTTTTTT	TRBJ2-2	TRBV5-1	-	-